A selection of T cell receptor beta chains follows, all from one sample in a study of vaccination and CD4 T cells after COVID-19. TCRdb recomputed calls from the PCR reads with MiXCR, one row per CDR3 protein. The sample has 9,500 to 15,000 distinct CDR3 sequences; 55% to 65% are singletons. These receptors have no known antigen. The sample taken for sequencing was CD4+ T cells from blood, cultured in vitro. These receptors were obtained from a human donor who had recovered from COVID-19. The CDR3 runs from the conserved cysteine through the conserved F or W. The D gene is left open where the match is weak. The size field is filled for only some rows; it gives once, few, many or a size class.

>TRBJ2-7|TRBV21-1|.|.
CAACEYGTSVYEQYF
TGTGCCGCATGTGAGTACGGGACTAGCGTCTACGAGCAGTACTTC
>TRBJ2-4|TRBV7-2|few|.
CASSLGGSAKNIQYF
TGTGCCAGCAGCTTAGGCGGGTCAGCCAAAAACATTCAGTACTTC
>TRBJ2-5|TRBV19|.|.
CARRMREETQYF
TGTGCCAGAAGGATGCGTGAGGAGACCCAGTACTTC
>TRBJ2-4|TRBV20-1|once|.
CSARESAAIVGLGKNIQYF
TGCAGTGCTAGAGAATCGGCAGCAATAGTCGGTTTGGGCAAAAACATTCAGTACTTC
>TRBJ1-6|TRBV7-2|few|.
CASSLVALRDSPLHF
TGTGCCAGCAGCTTAGTTGCCCTCCGGGATTCACCCCTCCACTTT
>TRBJ1-3|TRBV20-1|.|.
CSARATPGEGNTIYF
TGCAGTGCTCGGGCCACCCCTGGAGAAGGAAACACCATATATTTT
>TRBJ2-3|TRBV15|.|TRBD2
CATSRGTSGTDTQYF
TGTGCCACCAGCCGTGGGACTAGCGGCACAGATACGCAGTATTTT
>TRBJ2-5|TRBV5-4|.|TRBD1
CASSQMDRGKTQYF
TGTGCCAGCAGCCAAATGGACAGGGGAAAGACCCAGTACTTC
>TRBJ2-1|TRBV20-1|.|.
CSARDPYDYNEQFF
TGCAGTGCTAGAGACCCTTACGACTACAATGAGCAGTTCTTC
>TRBJ1-2|TRBV5-1|.|.
CASASWGLAYGYTF
TGCGCCAGCGCCTCATGGGGACTAGCCTATGGCTACACCTTC
>TRBJ1-4|TRBV20-1|.|.
CSAPDSSNEKLFF
TGCAGTGCCCCTGACAGTTCTAATGAAAAACTGTTTTTT
>TRBJ2-3|TRBV7-2|.|.
CASSSTNTQYF
TGTGCCAGCAGCTCTACTAATACGCAGTATTTT
>TRBJ2-1|TRBV20-1|.|TRBD1
CSASSPTGNEQFF
TGCAGTGCCTCGAGCCCGACAGGGAATGAGCAGTTCTTC
>TRBJ1-1|TRBV20-1|.|.
CSAKVVTEAFF
TGCAGTGCTAAGGTGGTCACTGAAGCTTTCTTT
>TRBJ2-1|TRBV20-1|.|TRBD2
CSAPASGDPYNEQFF
TGCAGTGCTCCCGCAAGCGGGGACCCCTACAATGAGCAGTTCTTC
>TRBJ2-5|TRBV20-1|.|TRBD2
CSAKVSGIGGETQYF
TGCAGTGCTAAAGTTAGCGGGATTGGGGGGGAGACCCAGTACTTC
>TRBJ2-5|TRBV12-3/TRBV12-4|few|.
CASSLVAGGRETQYF
TGTGCCAGCAGTTTAGTGGCAGGGGGGAGAGAGACCCAGTACTTC
>TRBJ1-5|TRBV27|.|.
CASSFSNSNQPQHF
TGTGCCAGCAGTTTCAGTAATAGCAATCAGCCCCAGCATTTT
>TRBJ1-5|TRBV19|few|.
CASSPQWYSNQPQHF
TGTGCCAGTAGCCCCCAGTGGTATAGCAATCAGCCCCAGCATTTT
>TRBJ2-5|TRBV19|.|.
CASSISQKETQYF
TGTGCCAGTAGTATCTCACAGAAGGAGACCCAGTACTTC
>TRBJ2-1|TRBV20-1|few|TRBD1
CSAREGQVTNEQFF
TGCAGTGCTCGAGAAGGACAGGTAACTAATGAGCAGTTCTTC
>TRBJ2-7|TRBV20-1|.|.
CSARASFPSYEQYF
TGCAGTGCTAGAGCTTCTTTTCCGAGTTACGAGCAGTACTTC
>TRBJ2-1|TRBV7-6|.|TRBD1
CASSLVWDSNEQFF
TGTGCCAGCAGCTTAGTCTGGGACAGCAATGAGCAGTTCTTC
>TRBJ2-5|TRBV6-1|.|.
CAVRDKIQETQYF
TGTGCCGTCCGGGACAAGATCCAAGAGACCCAGTACTTC
>TRBJ2-3|TRBV20-1|.|TRBD2
CSAAGEGTDTQYF
TGCAGTGCAGCGGGAGAAGGGACAGATACGCAGTATTTT
>TRBJ2-3|TRBV20-1|few|.
CSASRGTTDTQYF
TGCAGTGCTAGCCGCGGGACCACAGATACGCAGTATTTT
>TRBJ2-5|TRBV7-2|.|.
CASQRTEAQETQYF
TGTGCCAGCCAACGAACAGAGGCCCAAGAGACCCAGTACTTC
>TRBJ2-5|TRBV20-1|.|.
CSARDPYGRVGGETQYF
TGCAGTGCTAGAGACCCCTACGGGCGGGTGGGTGGAGAGACCCAGTACTTC
>TRBJ2-2|TRBV5-1|once|TRBD1
CASSYGDRVTGELFF
TGCGCCAGCAGCTACGGGGACAGGGTCACCGGGGAGCTGTTTTTT
>TRBJ2-3|TRBV25-1|.|TRBD2
CASSESSGRWDTQYF
TGTGCCAGCAGTGAATCCAGCGGGAGGTGGGATACGCAGTATTTT
>TRBJ2-3|TRBV19|.|.
CASKVQGGVGTDTQYF
TGTGCCAGTAAGGTACAAGGGGGAGTTGGAACAGATACGCAGTATTTT
>TRBJ2-3|TRBV10-3|.|.
CAISEEVDTQYF
TGTGCCATCAGTGAAGAAGTAGATACGCAGTATTTT
>TRBJ2-2|TRBV5-1|few|TRBD2
CASSLAPGGTGELFF
TGCGCCAGCAGCTTGGCCCCGGGGGGCACCGGGGAGCTGTTTTTT
>TRBJ1-6|TRBV7-9|.|.
CASSSQSWGNSPLHF
TGTGCCAGCAGCTCGCAGAGTTGGGGGAATTCACCCCTCCACTTT
>TRBJ1-5|TRBV19|.|.
CASSIVGQPQHF
TGTGCCAGTAGTATAGTGGGTCAGCCCCAGCATTTT
>TRBJ2-5|TRBV2|.|.
CASSGQEETQYF
TGTGCCAGCAGTGGTCAGGAGGAGACCCAGTACTTC
>TRBJ2-1|TRBV10-3|medium-sized|.
CAISEASYSSNAQFF
TGTGCCATCAGTGAGGCCTCCTATTCGTCAAATGCGCAGTTCTTC
>TRBJ2-5|TRBV24-1|once|TRBD1
CATSDRRTGLRENQETQYF
TGTGCCACCAGTGACCGAAGGACAGGGTTACGGGAGAACCAAGAGACCCAGTACTTC
>TRBJ2-7|TRBV20-1|.|TRBD2
CSARGLAGSAYEQYF
TGCAGTGCTAGGGGACTAGCGGGATCAGCCTACGAGCAGTACTTC
>TRBJ1-1|TRBV20-1|few|.
CSASHEDPNTEAFF
TGCAGTGCTAGTCATGAAGACCCGAACACTGAAGCTTTCTTT
>TRBJ1-1|TRBV11-2|.|TRBD1
CASSLGGGVTWTEAFF
TGTGCCAGCAGCTTAGGAGGGGGCGTCACTTGGACTGAAGCTTTCTTT
>TRBJ2-5|TRBV29-1|.|TRBD1
CSVERGQVPQETQYF
TGCAGCGTTGAGCGGGGACAGGTGCCACAAGAGACCCAGTACTTC
>TRBJ1-6|TRBV5-4|.|.
CASSSKGRYNSPLHF
TGTGCCAGCAGCTCGAAAGGACGGTATAATTCACCCCTCCACTTT
>TRBJ1-6|TRBV20-1|.|TRBD1
CSARTGRIYSPLHF
TGCAGTGCTAGGACAGGGAGAATTTATTCACCCCTCCACTTT
>TRBJ1-6|TRBV12-3/TRBV12-4|.|.
CASSLVRANSPLHF
TGTGCCAGCAGTTTAGTAAGGGCCAATTCACCCCTCCACTTT
>TRBJ1-5|TRBV5-8|.|.
CASSFTGYSNQPQHF
TGTGCCAGCAGCTTTACCGGGTATTCCAATCAGCCCCAGCATTTT
>TRBJ2-4|TRBV6-8|.|TRBD2
CASAGTSGGEDIQYF
TGTGCCAGCGCCGGGACTAGCGGGGGAGAAGACATTCAGTACTTC
>TRBJ1-5|TRBV5-5|.|TRBD1
CASSLKGGDQPQHF
TGTGCCAGCAGCTTAAAAGGGGGCGATCAGCCCCAGCATTTT
>TRBJ1-5|TRBV6-1|few|.
CASSRDGNQPQHF
TGTGCCAGCAGCCGGGACGGAAATCAGCCCCAGCATTTT
>TRBJ1-1|TRBV20-1|.|.
CSARDTAEAFF
TGCAGTGCTAGAGATACCGCTGAAGCTTTCTTT
>TRBJ2-5|TRBV20-1|.|TRBD2
CSARDDAREGRTQYF
TGCAGTGCTAGAGATGACGCCCGGGAGGGGCGGACCCAGTACTTC
>TRBJ1-2|TRBV6-1|.|TRBD1
CASSTRDRDYGYTF
TGTGCCAGCAGTACACGGGACAGGGACTATGGCTACACCTTC
>TRBJ1-5|TRBV6-1|few|.
CASRRGRGESNQPQHF
TGTGCCAGCAGGAGGGGTCGGGGGGAGAGCAATCAGCCCCAGCATTTT
>TRBJ2-7|TRBV27|.|TRBD1
CASSPDRDEQYF
TGTGCCAGCAGCCCGGACAGGGACGAGCAGTACTTC
>TRBJ2-1|TRBV24-1|.|.
CATSAGATTYNEQFF
TGTGCCACCAGTGCCGGCGCTACTACCTACAATGAGCAGTTCTTC
>TRBJ2-7|TRBV6-1|few|.
CASSRLQNYEQYF
TGTGCCAGCAGTCGGCTACAGAACTACGAGCAGTACTTC
>TRBJ2-1|TRBV19|few|.
CASSIVAGKTDWDEQFF
TGTGCCAGTAGTATAGTGGCAGGGAAGACCGACTGGGATGAGCAGTTCTTC
>TRBJ1-4|TRBV2|.|TRBD1
CASSRDRGPEKLFF
TGTGCCAGCAGTAGGGACAGGGGGCCTGAAAAACTGTTTTTT